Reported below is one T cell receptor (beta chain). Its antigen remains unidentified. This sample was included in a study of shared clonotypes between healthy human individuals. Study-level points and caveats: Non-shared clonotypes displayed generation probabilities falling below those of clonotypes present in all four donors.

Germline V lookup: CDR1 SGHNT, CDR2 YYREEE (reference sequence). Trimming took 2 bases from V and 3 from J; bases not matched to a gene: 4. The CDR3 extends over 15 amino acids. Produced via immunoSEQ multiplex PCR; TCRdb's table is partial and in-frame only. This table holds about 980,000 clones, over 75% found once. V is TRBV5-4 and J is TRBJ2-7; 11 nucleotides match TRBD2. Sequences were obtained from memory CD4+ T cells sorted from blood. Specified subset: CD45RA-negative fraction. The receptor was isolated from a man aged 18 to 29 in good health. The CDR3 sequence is CASSFQGLADYEQYF. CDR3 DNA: TGTGCCAGCAGCTTTCAGGGACTAGCGGACTACGAGCAGTACTTC.